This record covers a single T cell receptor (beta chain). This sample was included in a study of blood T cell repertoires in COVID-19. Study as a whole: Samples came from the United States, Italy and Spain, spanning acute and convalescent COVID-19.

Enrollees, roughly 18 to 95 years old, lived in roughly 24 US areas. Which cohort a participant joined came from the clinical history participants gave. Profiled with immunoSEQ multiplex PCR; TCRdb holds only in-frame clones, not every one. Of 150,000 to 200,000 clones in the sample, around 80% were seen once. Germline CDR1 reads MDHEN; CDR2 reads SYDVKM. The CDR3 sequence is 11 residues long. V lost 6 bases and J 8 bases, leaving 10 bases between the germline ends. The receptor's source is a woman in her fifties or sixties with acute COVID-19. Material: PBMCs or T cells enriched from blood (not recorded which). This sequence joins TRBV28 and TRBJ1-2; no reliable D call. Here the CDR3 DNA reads TGTGCCAGCAGGATATGGAGAGGCTACACCTTC. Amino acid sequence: CASRIWRGYTF.